The rows below give T cell receptor beta chains drawn from one sample of a study of T cells in Graves' hyperthyroidism and ophthalmopathy. TCRdb re-analysed the multiplex PCR reads in MiXCR, keeping a single row per CDR3 protein. The sample includes some 500,000 distinct CDR3 sequences, under 15% of them seen just once. Sequenced: blood. The receptors here all came from a woman aged 18-29 years with Graves' hyperthyroidism. Each CDR3 is given with its conserved first and last residue. The order of the fields is J gene, D gene, V gene, clone size, CDR3 protein, CDR3 DNA. D genes are given only for firm matches. Expanded clones are given a class, and other clones once, few, many or no size at all.

j_gene: TRBJ1-1; d_gene: NA; v_gene: TRBV4-2; abundance: many; CDR3aa: CASSQDIRVGAFF; CDR3nt: TGTGCCAGCAGCCAAGATATTAGGGTTGGAGCTTTCTTT
j_gene: TRBJ2-2; d_gene: NA; v_gene: TRBV18; abundance: few; CDR3aa: CASSPPYSGVNTGELFF; CDR3nt: TGTGCCAGCTCACCACCCTACAGCGGAGTAAACACCGGGGAGCTGTTTTTT
j_gene: TRBJ1-1; d_gene: TRBD1; v_gene: TRBV29-1; abundance: NA; CDR3aa: CSGYSDREVTFF; CDR3nt: TGCAGCGGATACTCGGACAGGGAAGTAACTTTCTTT
j_gene: TRBJ2-4; d_gene: NA; v_gene: TRBV9; abundance: NA; CDR3aa: CASSVEVTKNIQYF; CDR3nt: TGTGCCAGCAGCGTAGAAGTCACCAAAAACATTCAGTACTTC
j_gene: TRBJ2-4; d_gene: NA; v_gene: TRBV3-1; abundance: NA; CDR3aa: CASSQDPTTGPFNF; CDR3nt: TGTGCCAGCAGCCAAGATCCGACCACCGGCCCATTTAACTTC
j_gene: TRBJ2-3; d_gene: TRBD2; v_gene: TRBV12-3/TRBV12-4; abundance: NA; CDR3aa: CASSWGLAGADTQYF; CDR3nt: TGTGCCAGCAGCTGGGGACTAGCGGGTGCGGATACGCAGTATTTT
j_gene: TRBJ2-1; d_gene: NA; v_gene: TRBV9; abundance: many; CDR3aa: CASSGGVGLGNEQFF; CDR3nt: TGTGCCAGCAGCGGGGGTGTGGGGTTGGGGAATGAGCAGTTCTTC
j_gene: TRBJ1-1; d_gene: NA; v_gene: TRBV7-8; abundance: NA; CDR3aa: CASSLVWGAGEAFF; CDR3nt: TGTGCCAGCAGCTTAGTCTGGGGGGCGGGTGAAGCTTTCTTT
j_gene: TRBJ1-1; d_gene: NA; v_gene: TRBV5-8; abundance: many; CDR3aa: CASSLELGSTEAFF; CDR3nt: TGTGCCAGCAGCTTGGAGCTAGGTAGCACTGAAGCTTTCTTT
j_gene: TRBJ2-7; d_gene: TRBD2; v_gene: TRBV5-5; abundance: many; CDR3aa: CASSLRRGAYEQYF; CDR3nt: TGTGCCAGCAGCTTGCGGCGGGGGGCCTACGAGCAGTACTTC
j_gene: TRBJ2-1; d_gene: NA; v_gene: TRBV27; abundance: many; CDR3aa: CASSLPSATYNEQFF; CDR3nt: TGTGCCAGCAGTTTACCCAGCGCTACCTACAATGAGCAGTTCTTC
j_gene: TRBJ1-1; d_gene: NA; v_gene: TRBV7-6; abundance: once; CDR3aa: CASRLGSWVFF; CDR3nt: TGTGCCAGCCGGTTGGGCAGCTGGGTGTTCTTT
j_gene: TRBJ2-5; d_gene: NA; v_gene: TRBV19; abundance: many; CDR3aa: CASNRAPQETQYF; CDR3nt: TGTGCCAGTAACAGGGCACCTCAAGAGACCCAGTACTTC
j_gene: TRBJ1-5; d_gene: TRBD1; v_gene: TRBV12-3/TRBV12-4; abundance: many; CDR3aa: CASSFRGRGGNQPQHF; CDR3nt: TGTGCCAGCAGTTTCAGGGGGCGGGGTGGCAATCAGCCCCAGCATTTT
j_gene: TRBJ2-5; d_gene: TRBD1; v_gene: TRBV3-1; abundance: many; CDR3aa: CASRGTVQETQYF; CDR3nt: TGTGCCTCCAGAGGGACAGTACAAGAGACCCAGTACTTC
j_gene: TRBJ1-2; d_gene: NA; v_gene: TRBV7-3; abundance: many; CDR3aa: CASSPRGGDYGYTF; CDR3nt: TGTGCCAGCAGCCCTAGAGGAGGGGACTATGGCTACACCTTC
j_gene: TRBJ2-7; d_gene: TRBD2; v_gene: TRBV9; abundance: NA; CDR3aa: CASSVEISGSYEQYF; CDR3nt: TGTGCCAGCAGCGTAGAGATTAGCGGGAGTTATGAGCAGTACTTC
j_gene: TRBJ2-7; d_gene: TRBD2; v_gene: TRBV5-1; abundance: NA; CDR3aa: CASSVTSGTHEQYF; CDR3nt: TGCGCCAGCAGCGTAACTAGCGGGACGCACGAGCAGTACTTC
j_gene: TRBJ1-2; d_gene: TRBD1; v_gene: TRBV6-2/TRBV6-3; abundance: few; CDR3aa: CASSFGDRSNYGYTF; CDR3nt: TGTGCCAGCAGTTTCGGGGACAGATCTAACTATGGCTACACCTTC
j_gene: TRBJ1-5; d_gene: TRBD1; v_gene: TRBV18; abundance: NA; CDR3aa: CASSPQPLTGGLQPQHF; CDR3nt: TGTGCCAGCTCACCCCAACCATTGACAGGGGGCCTTCAGCCCCAGCATTTT
j_gene: TRBJ1-5; d_gene: TRBD1; v_gene: TRBV24-1; abundance: many; CDR3aa: CATSGTGNQPQHF; CDR3nt: TGTGCCACCAGTGGGACAGGAAATCAGCCCCAGCATTTT
j_gene: TRBJ1-1; d_gene: NA; v_gene: TRBV30; abundance: many; CDR3aa: CAWSVRNTEAFF; CDR3nt: TGTGCCTGGAGTGTAAGGAACACTGAAGCTTTCTTT
j_gene: TRBJ2-3; d_gene: NA; v_gene: TRBV2; abundance: NA; CDR3aa: CASSARRQGADTQYF; CDR3nt: TGTGCCAGCAGTGCCCGGAGGCAGGGAGCAGATACGCAGTATTTT
j_gene: TRBJ2-5; d_gene: TRBD2; v_gene: TRBV11-2; abundance: few; CDR3aa: CASSLGLAGANQETQYF; CDR3nt: TGTGCCAGCAGCTTGGGACTAGCGGGAGCGAACCAAGAGACCCAGTACTTC
j_gene: TRBJ2-7; d_gene: TRBD2; v_gene: TRBV20-1; abundance: many; CDR3aa: CSARAGSGRIHYEQYF; CDR3nt: TGCAGTGCTAGGGCCGGGAGCGGGAGGATTCACTACGAGCAGTACTTC
j_gene: TRBJ2-5; d_gene: NA; v_gene: TRBV9; abundance: many; CDR3aa: CASSGGLKETQYF; CDR3nt: TGTGCCAGCAGCGGGGGTCTCAAAGAGACCCAGTACTTC
j_gene: TRBJ1-2; d_gene: NA; v_gene: TRBV9; abundance: few; CDR3aa: CASSVDSSNDGYTF; CDR3nt: TGTGCCAGCAGCGTAGATAGCAGTAATGATGGCTACACCTTC
j_gene: TRBJ2-7; d_gene: TRBD2; v_gene: TRBV14; abundance: few; CDR3aa: CASSPRLAQGYEQYF; CDR3nt: TGTGCCAGCAGCCCTAGACTAGCTCAAGGCTACGAGCAGTACTTC
j_gene: TRBJ2-7; d_gene: NA; v_gene: TRBV9; abundance: few; CDR3aa: CASSVGVGANEQYF; CDR3nt: TGTGCCAGCAGCGTAGGTGTGGGAGCGAACGAGCAGTACTTC
j_gene: TRBJ1-1; d_gene: NA; v_gene: TRBV30; abundance: many; CDR3aa: CAWSRLEAFF; CDR3nt: TGTGCCTGGAGTCGGTTAGAGGCTTTCTTT
j_gene: TRBJ2-2; d_gene: TRBD2; v_gene: TRBV9; abundance: few; CDR3aa: CASSVVSGSDPGELFF; CDR3nt: TGTGCCAGCAGCGTAGTAAGCGGGAGTGATCCCGGGGAGCTGTTTTTT
j_gene: TRBJ2-3; d_gene: TRBD2; v_gene: TRBV24-1; abundance: many; CDR3aa: CATSDFRNLAGEADTQYF; CDR3nt: TGTGCCACCAGTGATTTTCGTAACCTAGCGGGAGAAGCAGATACGCAGTATTTT
j_gene: TRBJ1-3; d_gene: NA; v_gene: TRBV11-2; abundance: NA; CDR3aa: CASSLREGNTIYF; CDR3nt: TGTGCCAGCAGCCTGAGGGAAGGAAACACCATATATTTT
j_gene: TRBJ2-5; d_gene: NA; v_gene: TRBV27; abundance: many; CDR3aa: CASSPRRAAETQYF; CDR3nt: TGTGCCAGCAGCCCCAGGCGGGCTGCGGAGACCCAGTACTTC
j_gene: TRBJ2-3; d_gene: TRBD1; v_gene: TRBV24-1; abundance: few; CDR3aa: CATSDLKTGGVGDTQYF; CDR3nt: TGTGCCACCAGTGATCTGAAGACAGGGGGCGTTGGGGATACGCAGTATTTT
j_gene: TRBJ1-1; d_gene: NA; v_gene: TRBV12-3/TRBV12-4; abundance: many; CDR3aa: CASSLARDKNTEAFF; CDR3nt: TGTGCCAGCAGTTTAGCAAGGGATAAGAACACTGAAGCTTTCTTT
j_gene: TRBJ2-7; d_gene: NA; v_gene: TRBV7-8; abundance: many; CDR3aa: CASSLRGQSYEQYF; CDR3nt: TGTGCCAGCAGCTTACGTGGACAGTCCTACGAGCAGTACTTC
j_gene: TRBJ2-1; d_gene: NA; v_gene: TRBV11-1; abundance: many; CDR3aa: CASSLTRSSYNEQFF; CDR3nt: TGTGCCAGCAGCTTAACCAGAAGCTCCTACAATGAGCAGTTCTTC
j_gene: TRBJ2-1; d_gene: TRBD2; v_gene: TRBV12-3/TRBV12-4; abundance: many; CDR3aa: CASVSRPGLANNEQFF; CDR3nt: TGTGCCAGCGTCTCCCGTCCGGGACTAGCTAACAATGAGCAGTTCTTC
j_gene: TRBJ1-2; d_gene: TRBD1; v_gene: TRBV12-3/TRBV12-4; abundance: many; CDR3aa: CASSLSRQGGGYTF; CDR3nt: TGTGCCAGCAGTTTATCACGACAGGGGGGAGGCTACACCTTC
j_gene: TRBJ2-5; d_gene: TRBD2; v_gene: TRBV7-6; abundance: NA; CDR3aa: CASSFWGGETQYF; CDR3nt: TGTGCCAGCAGCTTTTGGGGAGGGGAGACCCAGTACTTC
j_gene: TRBJ2-5; d_gene: NA; v_gene: TRBV5-1; abundance: NA; CDR3aa: CASSLGGMETQYF; CDR3nt: TGCGCCAGCAGCTTGGGGGGCATGGAGACCCAGTACTTC
j_gene: TRBJ1-4; d_gene: TRBD1; v_gene: TRBV7-8; abundance: many; CDR3aa: CASSALVGTGPNEKLFF; CDR3nt: TGTGCCAGCAGCGCCTTGGTAGGGACAGGCCCCAATGAAAAACTGTTTTTT
j_gene: TRBJ2-7; d_gene: TRBD2; v_gene: TRBV6-5; abundance: NA; CDR3aa: CASSYAGGQTYEQYF; CDR3nt: TGTGCCAGCAGTTACGCGGGAGGACAAACCTACGAGCAGTACTTC